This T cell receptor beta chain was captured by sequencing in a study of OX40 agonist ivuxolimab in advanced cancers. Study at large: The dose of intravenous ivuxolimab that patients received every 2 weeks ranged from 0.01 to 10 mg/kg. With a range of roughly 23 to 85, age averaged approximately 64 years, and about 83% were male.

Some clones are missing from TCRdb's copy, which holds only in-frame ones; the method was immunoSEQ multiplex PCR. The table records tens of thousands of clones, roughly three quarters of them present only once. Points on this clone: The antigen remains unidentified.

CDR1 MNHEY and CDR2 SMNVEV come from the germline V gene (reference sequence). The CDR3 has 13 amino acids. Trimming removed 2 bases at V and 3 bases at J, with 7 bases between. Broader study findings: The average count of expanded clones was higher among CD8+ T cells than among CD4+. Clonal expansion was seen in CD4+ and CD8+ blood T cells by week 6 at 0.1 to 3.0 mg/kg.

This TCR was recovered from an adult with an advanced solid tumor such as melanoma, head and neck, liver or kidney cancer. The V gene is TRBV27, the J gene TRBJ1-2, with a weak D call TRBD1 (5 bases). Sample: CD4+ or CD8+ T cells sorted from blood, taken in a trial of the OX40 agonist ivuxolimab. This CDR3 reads CASSLGRDYGYTF. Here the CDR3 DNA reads TGTGCCAGCAGTTTAGGCAGGGACTATGGCTACACCTTC.